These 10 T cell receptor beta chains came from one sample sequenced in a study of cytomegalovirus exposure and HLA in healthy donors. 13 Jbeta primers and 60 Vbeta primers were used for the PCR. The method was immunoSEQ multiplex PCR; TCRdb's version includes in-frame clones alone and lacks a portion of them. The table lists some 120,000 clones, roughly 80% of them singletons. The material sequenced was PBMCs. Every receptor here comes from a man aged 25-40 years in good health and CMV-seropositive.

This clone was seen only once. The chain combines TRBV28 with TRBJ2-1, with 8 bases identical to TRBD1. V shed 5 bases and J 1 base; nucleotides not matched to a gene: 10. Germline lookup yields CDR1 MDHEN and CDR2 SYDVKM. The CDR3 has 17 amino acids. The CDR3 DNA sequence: TGTGCCAGCAGTCCGGGTCGACAGGGGTGGTCCTACAATGAGCAGTTCTTC. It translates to CASSPGRQGWSYNEQFF.

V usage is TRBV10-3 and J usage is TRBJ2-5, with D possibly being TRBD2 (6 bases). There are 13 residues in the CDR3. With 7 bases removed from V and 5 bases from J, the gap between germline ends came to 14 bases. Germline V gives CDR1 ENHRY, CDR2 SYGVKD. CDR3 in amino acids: CAITQTRGETQYF. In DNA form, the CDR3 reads TGTGCCATCACCCAGACTCGGGGGGAGACCCAGTACTTC.

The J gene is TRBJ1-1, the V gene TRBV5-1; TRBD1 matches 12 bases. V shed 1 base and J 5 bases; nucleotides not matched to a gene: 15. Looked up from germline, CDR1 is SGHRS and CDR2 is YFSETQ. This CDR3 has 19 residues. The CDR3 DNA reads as TGCGCCAGCAGCTTGATAGGACCGGGACAGGGGGCATCGGAGACTGAAGCTTTCTTT. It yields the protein CASSLIGPGQGASETEAFF.

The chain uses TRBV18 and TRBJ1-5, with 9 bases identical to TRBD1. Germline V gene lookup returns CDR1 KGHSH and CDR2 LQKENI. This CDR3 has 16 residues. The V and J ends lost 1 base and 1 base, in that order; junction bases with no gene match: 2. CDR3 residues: CASSPRTGVSNQPQHF. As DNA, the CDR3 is TGTGCCAGCTCACCACGGACAGGGGTAAGCAATCAGCCCCAGCATTTT.

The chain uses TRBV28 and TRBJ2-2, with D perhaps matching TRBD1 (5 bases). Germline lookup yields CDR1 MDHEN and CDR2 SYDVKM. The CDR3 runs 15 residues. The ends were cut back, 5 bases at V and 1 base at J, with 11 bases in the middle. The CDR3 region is CASSPLDRNTGELFF. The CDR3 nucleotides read TGTGCCAGCAGTCCACTCGACAGGAACACCGGGGAGCTGTTTTTT.

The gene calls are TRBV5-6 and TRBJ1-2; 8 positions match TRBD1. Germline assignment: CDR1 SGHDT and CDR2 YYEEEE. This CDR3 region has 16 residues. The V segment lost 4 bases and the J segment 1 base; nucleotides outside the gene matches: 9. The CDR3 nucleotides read TGTGCCAGCAGCCCGCCTCGGGACAGGAGTAACTATGGCTACACCTTC. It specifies CASSPPRDRSNYGYTF. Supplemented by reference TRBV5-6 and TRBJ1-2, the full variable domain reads DAGVTQSPTHLIKTRGQQVTLRCSPKSGHDTVSWYQQALGQGPQFIFQYYEEEERQRGNFPDRFSGHQFPNYSSELNVNALLLGDSALYLCASSPPRDRSNYGYTFGSGTRLTVV.

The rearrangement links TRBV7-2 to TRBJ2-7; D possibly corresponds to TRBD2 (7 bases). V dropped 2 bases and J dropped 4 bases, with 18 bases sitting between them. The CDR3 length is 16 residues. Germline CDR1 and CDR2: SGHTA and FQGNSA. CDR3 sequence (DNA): TGTGCCAGCAGCTTATTTGGGGGGGCAGCAGTTTACGAGCAGTACTTC. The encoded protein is CASSLFGGAAVYEQYF. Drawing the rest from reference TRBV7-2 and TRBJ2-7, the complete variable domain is GAGVSQSPSNKVTEKGKDVELRCDPISGHTALYWYRQSLGQGLEFLIYFQGNSAPDKSGLPSDRFSAERTGGSVSTLTIQRTQQEDSAVYLCASSLFGGAAVYEQYFGPGTRLTVT.

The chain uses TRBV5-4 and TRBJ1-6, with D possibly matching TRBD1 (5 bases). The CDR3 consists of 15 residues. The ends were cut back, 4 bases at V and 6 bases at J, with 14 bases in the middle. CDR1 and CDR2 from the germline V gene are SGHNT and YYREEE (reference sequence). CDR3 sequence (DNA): TGTGCCAGCAGCCGGCCCGGGGGGACTAATTCACCCCTCCACTTT. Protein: CASSRPGGTNSPLHF. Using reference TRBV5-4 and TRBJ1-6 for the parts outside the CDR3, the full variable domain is ETGVTQSPTHLIKTRGQQVTLRCSSQSGHNTVSWYQQALGQGPQFIFQYYREEENGRGNFPPRFSGLQFPNYSSELNVNALELDDSALYLCASSRPGGTNSPLHFGNGTRLTVT.

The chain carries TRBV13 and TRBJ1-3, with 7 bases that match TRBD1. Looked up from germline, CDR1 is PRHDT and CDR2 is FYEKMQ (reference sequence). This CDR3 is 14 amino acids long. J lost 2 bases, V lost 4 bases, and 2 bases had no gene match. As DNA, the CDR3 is TGTGCCAGCAGCTCTCAGGGGGCTGGAAACACCATATATTTT. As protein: CASSSQGAGNTIYF.

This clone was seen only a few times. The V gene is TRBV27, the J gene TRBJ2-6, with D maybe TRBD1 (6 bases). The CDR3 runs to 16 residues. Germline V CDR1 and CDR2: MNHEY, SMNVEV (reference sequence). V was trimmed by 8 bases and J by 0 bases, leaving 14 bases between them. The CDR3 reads CASGSGHRSGANVLTF. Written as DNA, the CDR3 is TGTGCCAGCGGCTCGGGACATCGCTCTGGGGCCAACGTCCTGACTTTC.